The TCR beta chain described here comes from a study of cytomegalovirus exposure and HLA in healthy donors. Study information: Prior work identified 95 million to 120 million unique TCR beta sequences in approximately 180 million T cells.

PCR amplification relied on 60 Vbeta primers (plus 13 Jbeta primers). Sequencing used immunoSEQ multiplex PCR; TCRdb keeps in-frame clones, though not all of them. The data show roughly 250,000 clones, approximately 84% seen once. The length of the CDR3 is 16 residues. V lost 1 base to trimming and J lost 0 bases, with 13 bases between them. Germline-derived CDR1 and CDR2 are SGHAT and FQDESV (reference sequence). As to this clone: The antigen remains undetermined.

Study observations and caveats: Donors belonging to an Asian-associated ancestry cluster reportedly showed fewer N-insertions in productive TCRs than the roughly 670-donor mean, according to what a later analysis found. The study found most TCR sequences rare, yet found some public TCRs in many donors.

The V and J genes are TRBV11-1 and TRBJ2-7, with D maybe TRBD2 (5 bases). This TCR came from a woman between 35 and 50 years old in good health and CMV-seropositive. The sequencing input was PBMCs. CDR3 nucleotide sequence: TGTGCCAGCAGCTTAGAAGACGAGGGTGGCTCCTACGAGCAGTACTTC. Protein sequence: CASSLEDEGGSYEQYF.